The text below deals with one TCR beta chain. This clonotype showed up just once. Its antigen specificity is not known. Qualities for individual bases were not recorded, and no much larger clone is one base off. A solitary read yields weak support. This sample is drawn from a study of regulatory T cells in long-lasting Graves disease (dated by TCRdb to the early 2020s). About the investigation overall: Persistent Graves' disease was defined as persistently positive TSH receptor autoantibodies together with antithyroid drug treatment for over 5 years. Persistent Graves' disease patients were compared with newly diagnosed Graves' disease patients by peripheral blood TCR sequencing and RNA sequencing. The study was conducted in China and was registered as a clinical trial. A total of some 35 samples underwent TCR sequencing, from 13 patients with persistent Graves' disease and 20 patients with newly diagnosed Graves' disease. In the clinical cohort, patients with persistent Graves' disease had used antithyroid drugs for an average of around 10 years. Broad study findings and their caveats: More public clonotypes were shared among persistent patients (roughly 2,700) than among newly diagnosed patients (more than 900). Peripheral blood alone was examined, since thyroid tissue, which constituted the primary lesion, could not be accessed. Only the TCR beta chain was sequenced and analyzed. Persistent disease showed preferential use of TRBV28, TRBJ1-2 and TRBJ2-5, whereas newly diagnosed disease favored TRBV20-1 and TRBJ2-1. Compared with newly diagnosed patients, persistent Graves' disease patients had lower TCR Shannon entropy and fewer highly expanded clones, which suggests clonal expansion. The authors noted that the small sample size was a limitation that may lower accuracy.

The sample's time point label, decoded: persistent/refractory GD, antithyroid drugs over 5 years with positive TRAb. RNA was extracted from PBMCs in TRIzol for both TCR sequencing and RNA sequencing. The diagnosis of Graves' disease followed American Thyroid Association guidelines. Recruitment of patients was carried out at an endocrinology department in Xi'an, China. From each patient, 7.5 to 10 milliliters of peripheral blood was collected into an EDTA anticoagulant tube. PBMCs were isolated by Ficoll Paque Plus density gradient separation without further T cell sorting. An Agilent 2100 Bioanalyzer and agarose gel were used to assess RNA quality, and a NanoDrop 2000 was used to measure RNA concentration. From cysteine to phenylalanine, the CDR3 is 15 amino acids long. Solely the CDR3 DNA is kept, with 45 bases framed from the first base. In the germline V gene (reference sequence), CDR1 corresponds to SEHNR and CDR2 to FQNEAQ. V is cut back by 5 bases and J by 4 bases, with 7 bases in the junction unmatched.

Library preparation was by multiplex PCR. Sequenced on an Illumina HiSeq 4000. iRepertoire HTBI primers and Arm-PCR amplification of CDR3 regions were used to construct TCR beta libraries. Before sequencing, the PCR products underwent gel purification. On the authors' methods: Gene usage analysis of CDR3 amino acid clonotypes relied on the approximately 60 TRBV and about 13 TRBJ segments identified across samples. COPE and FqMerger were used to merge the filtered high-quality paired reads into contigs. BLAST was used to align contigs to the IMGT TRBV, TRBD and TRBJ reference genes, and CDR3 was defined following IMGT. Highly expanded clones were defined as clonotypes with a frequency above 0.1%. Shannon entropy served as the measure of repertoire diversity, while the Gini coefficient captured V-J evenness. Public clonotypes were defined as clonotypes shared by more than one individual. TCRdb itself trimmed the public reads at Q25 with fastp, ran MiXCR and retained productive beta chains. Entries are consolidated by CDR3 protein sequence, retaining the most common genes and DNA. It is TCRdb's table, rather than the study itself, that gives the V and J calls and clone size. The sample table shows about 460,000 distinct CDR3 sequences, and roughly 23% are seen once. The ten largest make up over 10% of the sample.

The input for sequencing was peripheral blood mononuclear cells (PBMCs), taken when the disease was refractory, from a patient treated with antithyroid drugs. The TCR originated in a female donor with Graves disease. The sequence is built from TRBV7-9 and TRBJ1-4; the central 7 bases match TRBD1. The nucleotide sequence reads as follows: TGTGCCAGCAGCCCGCGGGACAGCTATAATGAAAAACTGTTTTTT. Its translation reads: CASSPRDSYNEKLFF.